This T cell receptor beta chain was identified in a study of blood T cells in healthy people across ages. This clonotype was detected a few times. A second PCR, run for about 7 to 11 cycles, used a sample-barcoded 5' primer plus a J-beta primer mix. TCRdb reprocessed the 5' RACE reads via MiXCR and lists one record per CDR3 protein. The table shows 1.5 million to 2 million distinct CDR3 sequences, with approximately 39% occurring only once. The CDR3 contains 14 residues. Per the germline V gene, CDR1 is SGHRS and CDR2 is YFSETQ. The J segment lost 3 bases and the V segment lost 6 bases, leaving 8 bases of the junction unmatched.

The material sequenced was blood. V is TRBV5-1 and J is TRBJ2-5, with 7 nucleotides matching TRBD1. The clonotype comes from a human donor in good health. CDR3 residues: CASTRRGREETQYF. CDR3 DNA sequence: TGCGCCAGCACCCGAAGGGGGCGGGAAGAGACCCAGTACTTC.